This TCR beta chain emerged from a study of T-cell reconstitution after alpha-beta-depleted transplantation in children. Molecular barcoding with unique molecular identifiers was used for the TCRbeta library. TCRdb fed the PCR reads into MiXCR, producing one record per CDR3 protein. The sample includes hundreds of thousands of distinct CDR3 sequences, roughly 18% seen only once; the top ten take approximately 3%. The TCR sequence derives from a human donor who donated a stem cell graft to a child with acute lymphoblastic leukemia. Specimen: PBMCs from the stem cell graft donor, collected from the stem cell graft.

The CDR3 region has the DNA TGTGCCAGCAGCTCCGTCCCACAGGGTCACACCGGGGAGCTGTTTTTT. Translated, it gives CASSSVPQGHTGELFF. V usage is TRBV7-9 and J usage is TRBJ2-2; D is perhaps TRBD1 (6 bases). V lost 4 bases and J lost 3, with 15 bases in between. The germline V gene has CDR1 SEHNR and CDR2 FQNEAQ (reference sequence). This CDR3 is 16 amino acids long.